The text below deals with one TCR beta chain. Its target is not known. V lost 5 bases and J 3 bases, leaving 17 bases between the germline ends. Germline CDR1 SEHNR, CDR2 FQNEAQ (reference sequence). The CDR3 extends over 15 amino acids. Amplification targeted TCR beta CDR3 regions from RNA transcripts. First-round RT-PCR with HTBI primers amplified the TCR CDR3 region. One entry per CDR3 protein, called by TCRdb with MiXCR from the multiplex PCR reads. Of about 550,000 distinct CDR3 sequences listed, around 21% are singletons. The data derive from a study of T cells in Graves' hyperthyroidism and ophthalmopathy. Study context: The blood sample was taken at first diagnosis, before treatment began. Findings of the study overall: The blood repertoire included most of the expanded thyroid clonotypes above 0.001.

Criteria for exclusion of patients were uncontrolled infection, other autoimmune disease, pregnancy or lactation. The authors took PBMCs from 10 ml fresh peripheral blood. Sequencing was performed on blood. The sequence was collected from a man between 18 and 29 years old with Graves' hyperthyroidism. The chain is built from TRBV7-9 and TRBJ2-7; D assignment may be TRBD1 or TRBD2 (5 bases each). DNA of the CDR3: TGTGCCAGCAGCGTTGGGCTGGGGGTCGACTACGAGCAGTACTTC. Protein sequence: CASSVGLGVDYEQYF.